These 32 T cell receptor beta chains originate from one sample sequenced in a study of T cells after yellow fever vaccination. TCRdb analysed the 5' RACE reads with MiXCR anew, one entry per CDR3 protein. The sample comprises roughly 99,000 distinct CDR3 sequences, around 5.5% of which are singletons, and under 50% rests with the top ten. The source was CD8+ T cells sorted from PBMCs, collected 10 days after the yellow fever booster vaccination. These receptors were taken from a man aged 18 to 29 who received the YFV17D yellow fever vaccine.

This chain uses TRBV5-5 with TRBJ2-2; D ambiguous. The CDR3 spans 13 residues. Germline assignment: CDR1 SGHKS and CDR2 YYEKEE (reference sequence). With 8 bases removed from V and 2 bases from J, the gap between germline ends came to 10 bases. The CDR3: CASNIVNTGELFF. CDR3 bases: TGTGCCAGTAACATAGTAAACACCGGGGAGCTGTTTTTT.

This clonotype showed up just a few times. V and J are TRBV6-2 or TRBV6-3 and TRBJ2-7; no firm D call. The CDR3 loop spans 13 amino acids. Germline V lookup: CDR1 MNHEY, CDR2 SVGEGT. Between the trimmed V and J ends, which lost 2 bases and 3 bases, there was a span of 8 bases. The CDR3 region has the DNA TGTGCCAGCAGTTACCACGCAGGCTACGAGCAGTACTTC. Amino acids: CASSYHAGYEQYF.

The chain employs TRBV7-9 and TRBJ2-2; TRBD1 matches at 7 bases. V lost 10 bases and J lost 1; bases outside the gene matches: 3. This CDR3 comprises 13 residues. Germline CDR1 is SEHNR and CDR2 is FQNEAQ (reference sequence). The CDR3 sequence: CATRTGNTGELFF. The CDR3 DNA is TGTGCCACCCGGACAGGGAACACCGGGGAGCTGTTTTTT.

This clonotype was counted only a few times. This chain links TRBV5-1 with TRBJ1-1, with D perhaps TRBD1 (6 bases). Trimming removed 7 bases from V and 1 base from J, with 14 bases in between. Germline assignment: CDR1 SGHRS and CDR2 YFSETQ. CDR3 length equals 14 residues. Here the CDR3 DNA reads TGCGCCAGCGAGGGGGGCAGGGGGAACACTGAAGCTTTCTTT. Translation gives CASEGGRGNTEAFF.

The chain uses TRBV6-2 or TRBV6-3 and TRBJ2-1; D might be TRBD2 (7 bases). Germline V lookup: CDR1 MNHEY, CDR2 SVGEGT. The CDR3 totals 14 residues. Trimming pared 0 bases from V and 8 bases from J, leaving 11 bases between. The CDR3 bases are TGTGCCAGCAGTTACTCGATCGGGGGGCATGAGCAGTTCTTC. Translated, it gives CASSYSIGGHEQFF.

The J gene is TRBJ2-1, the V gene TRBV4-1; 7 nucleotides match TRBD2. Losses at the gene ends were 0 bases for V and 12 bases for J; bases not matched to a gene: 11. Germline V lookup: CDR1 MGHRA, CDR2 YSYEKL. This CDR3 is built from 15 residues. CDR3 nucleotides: TGCGCCAGCAGCCAAGATCCGGCGGCTGGGGAGGGGCAGTTCTTC. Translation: CASSQDPAAGEGQFF.

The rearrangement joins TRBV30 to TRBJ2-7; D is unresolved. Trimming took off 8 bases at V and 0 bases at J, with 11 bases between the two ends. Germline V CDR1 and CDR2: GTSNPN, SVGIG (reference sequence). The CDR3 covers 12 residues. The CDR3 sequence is CAGTWSSYEQYF. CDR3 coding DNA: TGTGCCGGTACTTGGAGCTCCTACGAGCAGTACTTC.

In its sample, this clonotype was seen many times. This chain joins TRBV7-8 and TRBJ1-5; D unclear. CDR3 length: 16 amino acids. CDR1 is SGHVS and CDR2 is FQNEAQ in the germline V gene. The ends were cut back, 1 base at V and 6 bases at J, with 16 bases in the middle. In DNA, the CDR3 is TGTGCCAGCAGCTTAGTATGGCCTTCTAGAAGTCAGCCCCAGCATTTT. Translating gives CASSLVWPSRSQPQHF. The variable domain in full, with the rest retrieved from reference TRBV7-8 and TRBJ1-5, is GAGVSQSPRYKVAKRGQDVALRCDPISGHVSLFWYQQALGQGPEFLTYFQNEAQLDKSGLPSDRFFAERPEGSVSTLKIQRTQQEDSAVYLCASSLVWPSRSQPQHFGDGTRLSIL.

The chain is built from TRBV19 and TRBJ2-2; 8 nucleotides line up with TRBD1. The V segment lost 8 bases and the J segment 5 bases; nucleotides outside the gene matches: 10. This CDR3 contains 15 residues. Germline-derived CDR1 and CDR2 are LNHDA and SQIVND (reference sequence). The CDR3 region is CASDRGQGGTGELFF. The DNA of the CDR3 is TGTGCCAGTGACCGAGGACAGGGTGGGACCGGGGAGCTGTTTTTT.

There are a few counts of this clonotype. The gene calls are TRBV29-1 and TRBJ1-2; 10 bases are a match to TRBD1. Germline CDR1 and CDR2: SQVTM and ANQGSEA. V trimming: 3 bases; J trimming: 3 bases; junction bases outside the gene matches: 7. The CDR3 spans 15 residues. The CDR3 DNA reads TGCAGCGTTGAGTTTTCTGGGACAGGGGACTATGGCTACACCTTC. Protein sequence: CSVEFSGTGDYGYTF.

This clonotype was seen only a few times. The CDR3 region is CASSLEIGGVGEKLFF. The CDR3 DNA reads as TGTGCCAGCAGCTTGGAGATTGGGGGGGTCGGTGAAAAACTGTTTTTT. The V call is TRBV5-5, the J call TRBJ1-4; possibly TRBD1 for D (5 bases). The CDR3 runs to 16 residues. CDR1 is SGHKS, CDR2 YYEKEE, per germline (reference sequence). Trimming stripped 0 bases from V and 7 bases from J, with 16 bases between.

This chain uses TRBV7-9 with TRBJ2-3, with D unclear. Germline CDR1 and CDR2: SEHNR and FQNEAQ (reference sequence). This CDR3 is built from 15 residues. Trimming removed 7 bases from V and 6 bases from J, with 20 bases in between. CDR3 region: CASNGRISSADTQYF. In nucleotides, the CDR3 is TGTGCCAGCAACGGAAGGATTTCGTCAGCGGATACGCAGTATTTT.

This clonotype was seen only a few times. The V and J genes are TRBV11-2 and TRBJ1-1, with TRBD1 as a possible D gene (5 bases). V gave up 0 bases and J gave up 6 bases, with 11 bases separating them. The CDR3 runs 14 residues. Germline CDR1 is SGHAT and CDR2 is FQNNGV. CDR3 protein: CASSLEGEWAEAFF. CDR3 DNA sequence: TGTGCCAGCAGCTTAGAAGGGGAGTGGGCTGAAGCTTTCTTT.

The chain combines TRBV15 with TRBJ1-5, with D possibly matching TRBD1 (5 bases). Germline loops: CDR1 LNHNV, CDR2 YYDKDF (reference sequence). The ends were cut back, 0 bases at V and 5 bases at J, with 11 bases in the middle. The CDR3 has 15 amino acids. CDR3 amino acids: CATSRDGGPDQPQHF. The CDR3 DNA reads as TGTGCCACCAGCAGAGATGGGGGTCCCGATCAGCCCCAGCATTTT.

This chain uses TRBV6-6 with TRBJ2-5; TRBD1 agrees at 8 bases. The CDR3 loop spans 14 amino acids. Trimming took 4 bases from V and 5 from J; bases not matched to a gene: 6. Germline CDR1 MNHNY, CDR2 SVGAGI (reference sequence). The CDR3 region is CASSSTGGVETQYF. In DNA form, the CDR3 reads TGTGCCAGCAGTTCCACAGGGGGAGTTGAGACCCAGTACTTC.

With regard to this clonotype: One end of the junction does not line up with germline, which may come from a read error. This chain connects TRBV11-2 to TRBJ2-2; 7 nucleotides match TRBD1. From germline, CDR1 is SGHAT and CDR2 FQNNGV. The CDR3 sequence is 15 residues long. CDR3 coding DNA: TGTGCCAGCAGCTTACCACAGGGGAACGCCGGGGAGCTGTTTTTT. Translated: CASSLPQGNAGELFF.

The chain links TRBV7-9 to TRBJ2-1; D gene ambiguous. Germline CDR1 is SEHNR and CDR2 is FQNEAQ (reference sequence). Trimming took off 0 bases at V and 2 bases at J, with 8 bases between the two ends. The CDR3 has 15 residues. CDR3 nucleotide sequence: TGTGCCAGCAGCTTAGCAGTTGGGACCTACAATGAGCAGTTCTTC. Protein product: CASSLAVGTYNEQFF.

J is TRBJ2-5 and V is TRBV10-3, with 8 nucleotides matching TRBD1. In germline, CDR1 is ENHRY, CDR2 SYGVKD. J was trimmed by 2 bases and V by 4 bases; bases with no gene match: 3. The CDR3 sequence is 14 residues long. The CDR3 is CAISGGTGQETQYF. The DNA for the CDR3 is TGTGCCATCAGTGGCGGGACAGGACAAGAGACCCAGTACTTC.

For the CDR3, the DNA is TGTGCCAGCAGCTTCAACAGGGGTGGCTACACCTTC. Encoded protein: CASSFNRGGYTF. The V gene is TRBV11-2, the J gene TRBJ1-2; the match to TRBD1 covers 7 bases. After removal of 3 bases from V and 7 bases from J, the junction contained 2 bases not matched to a gene. This CDR3 contains 12 residues. The germline gives CDR1 SGHAT, CDR2 FQNNGV.

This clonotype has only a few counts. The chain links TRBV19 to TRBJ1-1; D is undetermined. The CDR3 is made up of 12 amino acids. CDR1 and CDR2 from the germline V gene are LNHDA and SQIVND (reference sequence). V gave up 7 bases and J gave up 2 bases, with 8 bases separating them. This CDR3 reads CASTGRNTEAFF. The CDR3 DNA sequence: TGTGCCAGTACAGGACGAAACACTGAAGCTTTCTTT.

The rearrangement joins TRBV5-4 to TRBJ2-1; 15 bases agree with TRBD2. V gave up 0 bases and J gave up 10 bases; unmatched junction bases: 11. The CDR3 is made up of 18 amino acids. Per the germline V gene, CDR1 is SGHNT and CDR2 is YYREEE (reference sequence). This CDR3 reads CASSLGTSGGASRSEQFF. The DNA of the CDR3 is TGTGCCAGCAGCTTGGGGACTAGCGGGGGGGCCTCCCGTAGCGAGCAGTTCTTC.

The CDR3, as DNA: TGCAGCGTTAGTGTCAATGAGCAGTTCTTC. Translated, it gives CSVSVNEQFF. This chain connects TRBV29-1 to TRBJ2-1; no firm D call. The CDR3 is 10 residues long. V lost 5 bases and J lost 6, with 5 bases in between. Germline V gives CDR1 SQVTM, CDR2 ANQGSEA.

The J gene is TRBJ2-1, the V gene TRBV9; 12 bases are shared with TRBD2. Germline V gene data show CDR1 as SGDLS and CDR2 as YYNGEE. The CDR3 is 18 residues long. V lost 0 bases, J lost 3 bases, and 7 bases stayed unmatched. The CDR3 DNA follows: TGTGCCAGCAGCGTAGGGCCCACACTAGCGGGGGGCTACAATGAGCAGTTCTTC. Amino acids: CASSVGPTLAGGYNEQFF.

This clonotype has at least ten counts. CDR3 protein: CASSQDMGQGNIQYF. The DNA for the CDR3 is TGTGCCAGCAGCCAAGATATGGGACAGGGAAACATTCAGTACTTC. The chain employs TRBV3-1 and TRBJ2-4; 9 positions match TRBD1. Trimming at V came to 0 bases and at J to 6 bases, leaving 3 bases not matched to a gene. CDR3 size: 15 residues. The germline V gene encodes CDR1 LGHDT and CDR2 YNNKEL (reference sequence).

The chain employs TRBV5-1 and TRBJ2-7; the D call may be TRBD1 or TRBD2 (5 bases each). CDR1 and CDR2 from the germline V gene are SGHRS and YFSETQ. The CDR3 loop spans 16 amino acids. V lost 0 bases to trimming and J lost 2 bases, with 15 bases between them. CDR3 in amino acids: CASSLAPGPAPYEQYV. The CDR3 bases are TGCGCCAGCAGCTTGGCCCCGGGGCCCGCACCCTACGAGCAGTACGTC.

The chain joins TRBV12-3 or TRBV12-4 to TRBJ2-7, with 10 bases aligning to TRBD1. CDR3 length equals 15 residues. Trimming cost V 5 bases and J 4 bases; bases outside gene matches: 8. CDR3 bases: TGTGCCAGCAGTAATCCGGGACAGGGGATTTACGAGCAGTACTTC. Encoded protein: CASSNPGQGIYEQYF.

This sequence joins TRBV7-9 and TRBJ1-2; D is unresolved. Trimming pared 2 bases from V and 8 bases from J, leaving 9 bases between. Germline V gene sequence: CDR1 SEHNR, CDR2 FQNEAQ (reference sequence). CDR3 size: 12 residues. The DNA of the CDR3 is TGTGCCAGCAGCTTATCAGTGGGGGGCTACACCTTC. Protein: CASSLSVGGYTF.

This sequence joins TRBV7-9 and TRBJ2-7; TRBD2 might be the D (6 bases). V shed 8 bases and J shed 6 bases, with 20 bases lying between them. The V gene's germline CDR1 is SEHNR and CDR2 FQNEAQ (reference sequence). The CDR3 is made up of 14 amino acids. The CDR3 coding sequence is TGTGCCAGCTCTCCCCGGGACTCCGGGGGCGAGCAGTACTTC. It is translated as CASSPRDSGGEQYF.

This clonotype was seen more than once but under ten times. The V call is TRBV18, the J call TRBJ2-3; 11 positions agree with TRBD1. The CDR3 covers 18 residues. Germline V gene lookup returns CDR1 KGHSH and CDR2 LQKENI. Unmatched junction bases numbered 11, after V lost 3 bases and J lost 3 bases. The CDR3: CASSPLLQGQGATDTQYF. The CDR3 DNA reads TGTGCCAGCTCACCGCTACTTCAAGGACAGGGGGCGACAGATACGCAGTATTTT.

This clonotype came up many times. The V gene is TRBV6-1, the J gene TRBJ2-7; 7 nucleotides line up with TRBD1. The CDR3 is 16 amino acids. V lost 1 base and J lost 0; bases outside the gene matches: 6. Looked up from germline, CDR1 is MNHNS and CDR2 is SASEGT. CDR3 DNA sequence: TGTGCCAGCAGTGAAGAGGCAGGGGACAGCTCCTACGAGCAGTACTTC. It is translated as CASSEEAGDSSYEQYF.

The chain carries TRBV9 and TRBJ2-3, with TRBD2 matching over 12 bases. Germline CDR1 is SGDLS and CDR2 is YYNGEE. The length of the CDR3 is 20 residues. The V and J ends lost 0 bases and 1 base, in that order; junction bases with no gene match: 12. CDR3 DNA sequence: TGTGCCAGCAGCGTAGAAGGTTGGGCTAGCGGGGGGGTTGGCACAGATACGCAGTATTTT. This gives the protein CASSVEGWASGGVGTDTQYF.

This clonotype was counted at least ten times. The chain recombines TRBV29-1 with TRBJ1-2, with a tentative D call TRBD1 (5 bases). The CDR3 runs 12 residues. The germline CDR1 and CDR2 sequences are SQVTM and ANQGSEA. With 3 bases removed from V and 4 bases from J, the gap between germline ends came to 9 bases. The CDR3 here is CSVDDGAYGYTF. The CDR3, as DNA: TGCAGCGTTGACGATGGGGCCTATGGCTACACCTTC.